The 2 T cell receptor beta chains below were found in one sample sequenced in a study of T cell repertoires in aging, cancer and after chemotherapy. TCR beta rearrangements were amplified from peripheral blood genomic DNA. TRB rearrangements spanning V, D and J were amplified using mixed TRB-A/B primers. TCRdb reanalysed the multiplex PCR reads using MiXCR and keeps one entry per CDR3 protein. Of roughly 6,400 distinct CDR3 sequences detected, over 20% appear once; the ten largest clones hold roughly 2.7%. Source material: blood. Receptor source: a human donor with a blood cancer.

This clonotype was found a few times. The chain uses TRBV19 and TRBJ1-1; D gene unclear. The CDR3 spans 14 residues. V lost 4 bases and J lost 4, with 13 bases in between. Germline V gene data show CDR1 as LNHDA and CDR2 as SQIVND (reference sequence). In DNA form, the CDR3 reads TGTGCCAGTAGTAGTCCGGGAAGGGCCACTGAAGCTTTCTTT. Amino acids: CASSSPGRATEAFF.

The V gene is TRBV20-1, the J gene TRBJ2-5; 13 nucleotides agree with TRBD2. The CDR3 has 16 amino acids. Trimming took 4 bases from V and 0 from J; bases not matched to a gene: 5. Germline V gene lookup returns CDR1 DFQATT and CDR2 SNEGSKA (reference sequence). The CDR3 region is CSAKTSGGPYQETQYF. The CDR3 DNA reads TGCAGTGCTAAGACTAGCGGGGGGCCGTACCAAGAGACCCAGTACTTC.